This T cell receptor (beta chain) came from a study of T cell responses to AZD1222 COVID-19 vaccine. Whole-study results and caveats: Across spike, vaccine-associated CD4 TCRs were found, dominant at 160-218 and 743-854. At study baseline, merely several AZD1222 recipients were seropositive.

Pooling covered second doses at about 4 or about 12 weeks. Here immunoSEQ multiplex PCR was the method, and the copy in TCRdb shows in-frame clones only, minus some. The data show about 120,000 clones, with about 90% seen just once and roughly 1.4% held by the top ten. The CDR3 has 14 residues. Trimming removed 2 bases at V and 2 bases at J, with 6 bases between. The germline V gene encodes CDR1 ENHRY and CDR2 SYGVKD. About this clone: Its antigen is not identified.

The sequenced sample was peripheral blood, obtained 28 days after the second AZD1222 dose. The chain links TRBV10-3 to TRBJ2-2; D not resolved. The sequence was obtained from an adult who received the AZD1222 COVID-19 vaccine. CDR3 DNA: TGTGCCATCAGTGAGGGTTATAACACCGGGGAGCTGTTTTTT. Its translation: CAISEGYNTGELFF.